Included here is one T cell receptor (beta chain) sequence, with context. There are a few counts of this clonotype. What antigen it recognizes has not been identified. No base qualities exist here, and no much larger clone lies one base off it. These data are taken from a study of T cells in Graves' hyperthyroidism and ophthalmopathy (dated by TCRdb to the late 2010s). For the study in its entirety: Peripheral blood samples were taken at initial diagnosis, before any treatment was given. TCR V-J signatures able to tell the groups apart were searched for in a discovery cohort of 90 to 100 patients, of whom under 45 had Graves' ophthalmopathy and more than 55 had stable Graves' hyperthyroidism. Prospective prediction of ophthalmopathy was tested in an independent validation cohort of approximately 19 hyperthyroidism patients and approximately 17 patients who later progressed to ophthalmopathy. The 90 or so discovery patients were randomly split 7:3 into training and test sets. In addition, the study compared T-cell repertoires in thyroid tissue and in blood from about 6 Graves' hyperthyroidism patients. After sampling, hyperthyroidism patients received methimazole starting at 30 mg daily, and ophthalmopathy patients received high-dose intravenous methylprednisolone. TCR Vbeta CDR3 sequencing of 135 peripheral blood samples (43 ophthalmopathy, about 80 hyperthyroidism and approximately 17 progressor patients) is reported in the paper. What the study reported, not specific to this receptor: Most expanded thyroid clonotypes (frequency above 0.001) were also detected in blood, a finding suggesting that blood repertoires may reflect thyroid immune responses. In validation, the model predicted progression to ophthalmopathy a median of approximately 6.6 months before onset, with 70% to 71% sensitivity and roughly 73% specificity. Ophthalmopathy was separated from stable hyperthyroidism by a 13 V-J signature model, with over 85% sensitivity and about 81% specificity obtained in cross-validation and 80%/75% obtained in testing. Sample size was not statistically predetermined, and blinding of investigators to group allocation was not performed.

The TCR beta CDR3 regions were amplified from RNA transcripts. The first round of RT-PCR for the TCR CDR3 was performed with the HTBI primer set and the Qiagen OneStep RT-PCR kit. The libraries were constructed in a second round of multiplex PCR and then size-selected and purified. The libraries were sequenced on an Illumina HiSeq2000 using paired-end 100 bp reads. In the authors' own workflow: Raw data were processed with SOAPnuke, discarding reads with adapters, uncalled bases, mean Phred below 15, or no exact constant-primer or identifier match. High-quality paired reads were merged using COPE v1.2.5, and each unique nucleotide sequence was defined as a clonotype. MiTCR v1.1 was used to align clonotypes to the IMGT TRBV, TRBD and TRBJ reference segments. Only V-J combinations with frequency above 0.0001, covering approximately 99% of repertoires, were analysed. A TCS score was defined as the ratio of F50 (clonal expansion) to E x V (chaos), with BLOSUM62-based TCRdist applied between CDR3 peptides within each V-J. Welch's t-statistics and random forest reduced roughly 540 V-J features to fewer than 15, which were used in a naive Bayes classifier (R e1071). TCRdb reprocessing: public reads trimmed at Q25 with fastp, clones called with MiXCR, in-frame beta chains kept. CDR3 protein duplicates are merged, each entry listing the most common genes and DNA. V and J calls and clone size were set by TCRdb, not the authors. The sample includes a few hundred thousand distinct CDR3 sequences, with roughly 18% observed a single time. The leading ten clones occupy about two fifths of the sample.

Stable Graves' hyperthyroidism was defined as no progression to ophthalmopathy during 18 months of follow-up. Hyperthyroidism patients were newly diagnosed, with disease duration under 2 months, and aged 18 to 65 years. Patients with uncontrolled infections, other autoimmune diseases, pregnancy or lactation were excluded. Diagnoses were established on the basis of clinical symptoms, serum thyroxine and TRAb, thyroid ultrasound, and orbital computed tomography. PBMCs were separated from over 9 ml of fresh peripheral blood using Ficoll-Paque density gradient centrifugation. Total RNA was extracted using Trizol reagent, and RNA quality was assessed on an Agilent 2100 Bioanalyzer. The sample consisted of blood. The receptor's source is a man between 35 and 55 years old with Graves' hyperthyroidism.

The nucleotide sequence reads TGTGCCAGCAGCCAACGAGGGACAGCTGGAGATACGCAGTATTTT. Its protein product is CASSQRGTAGDTQYF. The V gene is TRBV14 and the J gene is TRBJ2-3; 7 of the junction bases match TRBD1. Trimming takes 2 bases off V and 5 bases off J; junction bases not matched to a gene: 7. From the germline V gene, CDR1 is SGHDN and CDR2 is FVKESK. Measured from the cysteine to the phenylalanine, the CDR3 is 15 residues long. The read is trimmed to its CDR3 DNA, 45 bases read in frame from base 1.